The 4 T cell receptor beta chains presented below share a single source sample, sequenced in a study of T cell responses to AZD1222 COVID-19 vaccine. Assay used: immunoSEQ multiplex PCR; TCRdb lists only in-frame clones, some missing. The table records about 190,000 clones, 75% to 90% of them present only once. This specimen was peripheral blood, taken on day 0 of AZD1222 vaccination. These receptors came from an adult in good health.

This chain links TRBV6-2 or TRBV6-3 with TRBJ2-7; maybe TRBD1 (5 bases). The CDR3 spans 14 residues. The V end lost 3 bases, the J end lost 3 bases, and 12 bases lay between the germline ends. Germline V lookup: CDR1 MNHEY, CDR2 SVGEGT. CDR3 DNA: TGTGCCAGCAGTTATAAAGGACACGTCTACGAGCAGTACTTC. The encoded protein is CASSYKGHVYEQYF.

This chain links TRBV3-1 (or the pseudogene TRBV3-2) with TRBJ1-2; D ambiguous. The CDR3 contains 12 residues. The V end was cut by 4 bases, the J end by 5 bases, with 8 bases between. Germline V gene data show CDR1 as LGHDT and CDR2 as YNNKEL (reference sequence). The CDR3 spells CASSLGPYGYTF. DNA for the CDR3: TGTGCCAGCAGCCTCGGGCCTTATGGCTACACCTTC.

The DNA of the CDR3 is TGTGCCTCATCGGACAGGGGATGGGGGGACACTGAAGCTTTCTTT. Translating gives CASSDRGWGDTEAFF. The chain links TRBV19 to TRBJ1-1, with TRBD1 identical over 9 bases. Germline CDR1 reads LNHDA; CDR2 reads SQIVND (reference sequence). V dropped 11 bases and J dropped 3; count of bases not matched to a gene: 13. The CDR3 has 15 amino acids.

The chain is built from TRBV9 and TRBJ2-2, with D unresolved. V was shortened by 0 bases and J by 1 base, with 7 bases between the two germline ends. Germline loops: CDR1 SGDLS, CDR2 YYNGEE. The CDR3 contains 15 residues. The CDR3 region has the DNA TGTGCCAGCAGCGTAGACGCAGGGAACACCGGGGAGCTGTTTTTT. Encoded protein: CASSVDAGNTGELFF.